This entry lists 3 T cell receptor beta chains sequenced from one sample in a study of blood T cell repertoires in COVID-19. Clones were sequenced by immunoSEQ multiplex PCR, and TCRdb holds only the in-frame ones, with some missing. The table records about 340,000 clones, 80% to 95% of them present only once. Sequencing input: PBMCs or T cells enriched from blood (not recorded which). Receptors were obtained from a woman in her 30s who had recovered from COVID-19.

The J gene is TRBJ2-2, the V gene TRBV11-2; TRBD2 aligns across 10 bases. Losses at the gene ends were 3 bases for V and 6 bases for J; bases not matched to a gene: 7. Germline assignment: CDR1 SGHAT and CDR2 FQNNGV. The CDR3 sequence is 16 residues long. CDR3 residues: CASSLSGRGRAGELFF. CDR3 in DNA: TGTGCCAGCAGCTTGAGCGGGAGGGGACGGGCCGGGGAGCTGTTTTTT.

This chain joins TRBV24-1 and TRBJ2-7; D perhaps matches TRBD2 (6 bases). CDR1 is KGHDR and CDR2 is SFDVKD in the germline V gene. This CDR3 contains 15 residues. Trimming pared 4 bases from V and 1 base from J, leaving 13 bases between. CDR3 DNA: TGTGCCACCAGTGACCCCCAGCGGGCATCCTACGAGCAGTACTTC. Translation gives CATSDPQRASYEQYF.

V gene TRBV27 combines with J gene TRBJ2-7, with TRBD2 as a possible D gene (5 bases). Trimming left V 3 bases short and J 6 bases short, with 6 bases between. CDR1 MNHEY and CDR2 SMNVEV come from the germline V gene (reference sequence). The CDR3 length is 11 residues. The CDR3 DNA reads TGTGCCAGCAGTTTCGGAGGCGAGCAGTACTTC. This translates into CASSFGGEQYF.